This TCR beta chain was identified in a study of monozygotic twins with inflammatory bowel disease. Findings and caveats of the study: Whereas healthy co-twins had higher TCRbeta diversity (inverse Simpson), IBD patients had lower diversity.

There are 15 residues in the CDR3. For each CDR3 protein, TCRdb gives one entry from its re-call of the 5' RACE reads, without DNA. The sample holds about 41,000 distinct CDR3 sequences. Of note for this clonotype: What it binds is unknown.

Sequenced material: blood. The receptor's source is a human donor with ulcerative colitis or Crohn's disease, or a healthy co-twin of an affected twin (not recorded which). The V and J genes are TRBV12-3 or TRBV12-4 and TRBJ2-1. The CDR3 region is CASSLSQTFYNEQFF.